Listed below are T cell receptor beta chains from one sample, sequenced in a study of shared clonotypes between healthy human individuals. Generated by immunoSEQ multiplex PCR, the TCRdb table keeps only in-frame clones and is missing some. Of around 1.9 million clones in the sample, about 93% were seen once. The sample comprised naive CD8+ T cells from PBMCs. Every receptor here comes from a man younger than 35 in good health. Some clones in this sample may be carry-over from other donors' samples. The CDR3 runs from the conserved cysteine through the conserved F or W. Fields, in order: V gene, clone size, J gene, D gene, CDR3 DNA, CDR3 protein. The D gene is left open where the match is weak. Size is stated for part of the rows, as once, few or many counts, or as a class when the clone is expanded.

v_call: TRBV4-3
clone_size: .
j_call: TRBJ1-4
d_call: TRBD1
cdr3_nt: TGCGCCAGCAGCCATCGACAGGGGAACGAAAAACTGTTTTTT
cdr3_aa: CASSHRQGNEKLFF

v_call: TRBV11-3
clone_size: .
j_call: TRBJ1-1
d_call: .
cdr3_nt: TGTGCCAGCAGCCCCCGCGGAGTCGTGAACACTGAAGCTTTCTTT
cdr3_aa: CASSPRGVVNTEAFF

v_call: TRBV2
clone_size: .
j_call: TRBJ2-5
d_call: .
cdr3_nt: TGTGCCAGCAGCGGCGACCGGCCGCAAGAGACCCAGTACTTC
cdr3_aa: CASSGDRPQETQYF

v_call: TRBV19
clone_size: .
j_call: TRBJ2-1
d_call: TRBD2
cdr3_nt: TGTGCCAGTAGTATGGAGCGGGAGAGCTACAATGAGCAGTTCTTC
cdr3_aa: CASSMERESYNEQFF

v_call: TRBV9
clone_size: .
j_call: TRBJ2-3
d_call: .
cdr3_nt: TGTGCCAGCAGCCCCGGGTCTAGCTCGTTTACAGATACGCAGTATTTT
cdr3_aa: CASSPGSSSFTDTQYF

v_call: TRBV27
clone_size: .
j_call: TRBJ2-7
d_call: TRBD1
cdr3_nt: TGTGCCAGCAGCACCCGAATTCTACAGGGGACCTCCTACGAGCAGTACTTC
cdr3_aa: CASSTRILQGTSYEQYF

v_call: TRBV25-1
clone_size: .
j_call: TRBJ1-5
d_call: .
cdr3_nt: TGTGCCAGCAGTGAAAAGGGGGGGAGCAATCAGCCCCAGCATTTT
cdr3_aa: CASSEKGGSNQPQHF

v_call: TRBV5-6
clone_size: .
j_call: TRBJ2-7
d_call: .
cdr3_nt: TGTGCCAGCAGCCTGGGCGGGGCCGACCCCTACGAGCAGTACTTC
cdr3_aa: CASSLGGADPYEQYF

v_call: TRBV6-5
clone_size: .
j_call: TRBJ2-5
d_call: TRBD2
cdr3_nt: TGTGCCAGCAGTTTAGCGGGAGTGGAGACCCAGTACTTC
cdr3_aa: CASSLAGVETQYF

v_call: TRBV5-6
clone_size: .
j_call: TRBJ2-7
d_call: .
cdr3_nt: TGTGCCAGCAGCTTCGGCAGCTACGAGCAGTACTTC
cdr3_aa: CASSFGSYEQYF

v_call: TRBV27
clone_size: .
j_call: TRBJ1-2
d_call: .
cdr3_nt: TGTGCCAGCAGTTTTGTCAGCTCGAACTATGGCTACACCTTC
cdr3_aa: CASSFVSSNYGYTF

v_call: TRBV7-8
clone_size: .
j_call: TRBJ2-7
d_call: .
cdr3_nt: TGTGCCAGCAGCTTAGTCGGGAGAGACCACGAGCAGTACTTC
cdr3_aa: CASSLVGRDHEQYF

v_call: TRBV5-1
clone_size: .
j_call: TRBJ2-2
d_call: TRBD2
cdr3_nt: TGCGCCAGCAGCCCCGGACTAGCGGGTTGGACCGGGGAGCTGTTTTTT
cdr3_aa: CASSPGLAGWTGELFF

v_call: TRBV7-8
clone_size: .
j_call: TRBJ2-7
d_call: .
cdr3_nt: TGTGCCAGCAGTCATTGGGAGGGGGAGGGCCTATACGAGCAGTACTTC
cdr3_aa: CASSHWEGEGLYEQYF

v_call: TRBV6-5
clone_size: few
j_call: TRBJ1-5
d_call: TRBD1
cdr3_nt: TGTGCCAGCAGTCCTACCCATACAGGGGATCAGCCCCAGCATTTT
cdr3_aa: CASSPTHTGDQPQHF

v_call: TRBV7-6
clone_size: .
j_call: TRBJ2-1
d_call: TRBD1
cdr3_nt: TGTGCCAGCAGCTTCAGGGGGAACTACAATGAGCAGTTCTTC
cdr3_aa: CASSFRGNYNEQFF

v_call: TRBV27
clone_size: .
j_call: TRBJ1-2
d_call: .
cdr3_nt: TGTGCCAGCAGTTTTCGTTCAGCCCGGGGGGTTGAGGGCTATGGCTACACCTTC
cdr3_aa: CASSFRSARGVEGYGYTF

v_call: TRBV27
clone_size: .
j_call: TRBJ2-1
d_call: .
cdr3_nt: TGTGCCAGCGGGGAACATTATGAGCAGTTCTTC
cdr3_aa: CASGEHYEQFF

v_call: TRBV4-1
clone_size: once
j_call: TRBJ2-4
d_call: TRBD2
cdr3_nt: TGCGCCAGCAGCCAATCCCTACGGGAGGGAAACATTCAGTACTTC
cdr3_aa: CASSQSLREGNIQYF

v_call: TRBV7-2
clone_size: .
j_call: TRBJ2-3
d_call: .
cdr3_nt: TGTGCCAGCAGCTTAAGGGCAGGGGCCACAGATACGCAGTATTTT
cdr3_aa: CASSLRAGATDTQYF

v_call: TRBV15
clone_size: .
j_call: TRBJ2-1
d_call: .
cdr3_nt: TGTGCCACCAGCACTTCGGGACGGATCAATGAGCAGTTCTTC
cdr3_aa: CATSTSGRINEQFF

v_call: TRBV11-2
clone_size: .
j_call: TRBJ2-1
d_call: TRBD2
cdr3_nt: TGTGCCAGCAGCGGAACTAGCGGGAGCAATGAGCAGTTCTTC
cdr3_aa: CASSGTSGSNEQFF

v_call: TRBV6-6
clone_size: .
j_call: TRBJ1-4
d_call: .
cdr3_nt: TGTGCCAGCAGATTCACCCCCGAAAAACTGTTTTTT
cdr3_aa: CASRFTPEKLFF

v_call: TRBV27
clone_size: .
j_call: TRBJ2-7
d_call: TRBD2
cdr3_nt: TGTGCCAGCAGCCCCGGGACTAGCGGGAGGCCATCCTACGAGCAGTACTTC
cdr3_aa: CASSPGTSGRPSYEQYF

v_call: TRBV7-6
clone_size: .
j_call: TRBJ1-5
d_call: .
cdr3_nt: TGTGCCAGCAGCCAAGACAGATATCAGCCCCAGCATTTT
cdr3_aa: CASSQDRYQPQHF

v_call: TRBV4-1
clone_size: .
j_call: TRBJ2-7
d_call: TRBD1
cdr3_nt: TGCGCCAGCAGCCATCTAAAGGGACAGGGAGTCTACGAGCAGTACTTC
cdr3_aa: CASSHLKGQGVYEQYF

v_call: TRBV27
clone_size: few
j_call: TRBJ2-3
d_call: .
cdr3_nt: TGTGCCAGCAGCCCCTCGATGGGGGGCACAGATACGCAGTATTTT
cdr3_aa: CASSPSMGGTDTQYF

v_call: TRBV21-1
clone_size: .
j_call: TRBJ1-2
d_call: .
cdr3_nt: TGTGCCAGCAGAATTACAGGGGGTGGCTACACCTTC
cdr3_aa: CASRITGGGYTF

v_call: TRBV11-2
clone_size: .
j_call: TRBJ2-2
d_call: .
cdr3_nt: TGTGCCAGCAGCCCCCTCCCCGGGGAGCTGTTTTTT
cdr3_aa: CASSPLPGELFF

v_call: TRBV9
clone_size: .
j_call: TRBJ2-3
d_call: .
cdr3_nt: TGTGCCAGCAGCCACCCTGAAAGCGCAGATACGCAGTATTTT
cdr3_aa: CASSHPESADTQYF

v_call: TRBV10-3
clone_size: .
j_call: TRBJ2-1
d_call: TRBD2
cdr3_nt: TGTGCCATCAAAGGAACTAGCGGAGCAGGCAATGAGCAGTTCTTC
cdr3_aa: CAIKGTSGAGNEQFF

v_call: TRBV29-1
clone_size: .
j_call: TRBJ1-2
d_call: TRBD1
cdr3_nt: TGCAGCGTTTCAGGGGGAAACTATGGCTACACCTTC
cdr3_aa: CSVSGGNYGYTF

v_call: TRBV27
clone_size: .
j_call: TRBJ2-1
d_call: .
cdr3_nt: TGTGCCAGCAGTTTATCCGCCGGGGGACCCTACAATGAGCAGTTCTTC
cdr3_aa: CASSLSAGGPYNEQFF

v_call: TRBV6-5
clone_size: .
j_call: TRBJ1-2
d_call: TRBD1
cdr3_nt: TGTGCCAGCAGTTACTCCGAGACAGGGAATGGCTACACCTTC
cdr3_aa: CASSYSETGNGYTF

v_call: TRBV29-1
clone_size: .
j_call: TRBJ2-5
d_call: TRBD2
cdr3_nt: TGCAGCGTTGGCGGTACCGGGACTAGGCCGCGGGAGCAGTACTTC
cdr3_aa: CSVGGTGTRPREQYF